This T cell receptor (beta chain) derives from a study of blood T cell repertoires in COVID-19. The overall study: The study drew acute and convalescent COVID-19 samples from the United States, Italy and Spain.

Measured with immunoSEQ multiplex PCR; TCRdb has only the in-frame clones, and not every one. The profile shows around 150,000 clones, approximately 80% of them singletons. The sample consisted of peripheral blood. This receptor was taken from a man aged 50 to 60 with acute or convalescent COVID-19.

DNA for the CDR3: TGCGCCAGCAGCTTAGCGGGGGGATTTAATGCCTACGAGCAGTACTTC. Translation gives CASSLAGGFNAYEQYF. V gene TRBV5-1 combines with J gene TRBJ2-7; 9 bases agree with TRBD2. The CDR3 has 16 residues. With 2 bases clipped from V and 2 bases from J, the junction kept 8 bases outside the gene matches. CDR1 is SGHRS, CDR2 YFSETQ, per germline.